Listed below are T cell receptor beta chains from one sample, sequenced in a study of T cell changes during pregnancy in multiple sclerosis. Clones were read by immunoSEQ multiplex PCR, and TCRdb kept only the in-frame ones, dropping some. The sample yields some 22,000 clones, roughly 90% seen once. The sequencing used CD8+ T cells from peripheral blood mononuclear cells, collected after pregnancy. Receptor source: a female donor with multiple sclerosis, enrolled in a pregnancy study. The CDR3 runs from the conserved cysteine through the conserved F or W. The D gene is left open where the match is weak. Clone size is stated in some rows and not others, as once, few, many or a class when expanded.

.	.	TRBV25-1	TRBJ2-7	TGTGCCAGCGGAGAGGCCGGGAAGTACTTC	CASGEAGKYF
.	TRBD1	TRBV4-2	TRBJ2-7	TGTGCCAGCAGCCAACTAAAGGACAGGGGGCGTTACGAGCAGTACTTC	CASSQLKDRGRYEQYF
.	.	TRBV4-2	TRBJ2-2	TGTGCCAGCAGCCAAGAGAGGGGACAGAACACCGGGGAGCTGTTTTTT	CASSQERGQNTGELFF
few	TRBD2	TRBV6-1	TRBJ2-5	TGTGCCAGCAGTGAACTAGCGGGAGGGCCAGAGACCCAGTACTTC	CASSELAGGPETQYF
.	.	TRBV14	TRBJ2-7	TGTGCCAGCAGCCAAGTGGCAGGGTCCGAGCAGTACTTC	CASSQVAGSEQYF
.	.	TRBV4-1	TRBJ1-1	TGCGCCAGCAGCCACCAAGCAGGTGAAGAAGCTTTCTTT	CASSHQAGEEAFF
.	.	TRBV7-9	TRBJ2-5	TGTGCCAGCGAGAGAGAGACCCAGTACTTC	CASERETQYF
.	TRBD1	TRBV7-2	TRBJ2-7	TGTGCCAGCAGCTTCGACAGGGGGTACTACGAGCAGTACTTC	CASSFDRGYYEQYF
.	.	TRBV19	TRBJ1-1	TGTGCCAGTAGTATAGGTGAGGGGGAACCCACTGAAGCTTTCTTT	CASSIGEGEPTEAFF
.	TRBD2	TRBV29-1	TRBJ2-7	TGCAGCGTTGAAATAGTAGCGGGAGATTATAGCGAGCAGTACTTC	CSVEIVAGDYSEQYF
.	.	TRBV4-1	TRBJ2-2	TGCGCCAGCAGCCCACAGGGCGCCGGGGAGCTGTTTTTT	CASSPQGAGELFF
.	.	TRBV12-5	TRBJ1-1	TGTGCTAGTGGTTCGGACCCCGAACGTCAGGGAATCACTGAAGCTTTCTTT	CASGSDPERQGITEAFF
.	TRBD1	TRBV5-6	TRBJ2-4	TGTGCCAGCAGGCATTACAGGGGCAAAAACATTCAGTACTTC	CASRHYRGKNIQYF
.	.	TRBV6-4	TRBJ2-1	TGTGCCAGCAGTGACTCGGCGGGGTCCTACAATGAGCAGTTCTTC	CASSDSAGSYNEQFF
.	TRBD2	TRBV6-5	TRBJ2-7	TGTGCCAGCAGTTACTTCCCTAGCGGATACGAGCAGTACTTC	CASSYFPSGYEQYF
once	.	TRBV6-5	TRBJ2-7	TGTGCCAGCAGTTCCGCGGGGACCGTCTACGAGCAGTACTTC	CASSSAGTVYEQYF
medium-sized	TRBD1	TRBV5-7	TRBJ2-7	TGTGCCAGCAGCCCGGGACAGATCTCCTACGAGCAGTACTTC	CASSPGQISYEQYF
.	TRBD1	TRBV7-9	TRBJ2-7	TGTGCCAGCAGCCAAGGACAGGGCAGCTCCTACGAGCAGTACTTC	CASSQGQGSSYEQYF
.	TRBD2	TRBV5-1	TRBJ2-2	TGCGCCAGCAGCGTTGGATGGGGGACTAGCGGGAGTCCGGGGGAGCTGTTTTTT	CASSVGWGTSGSPGELFF
.	TRBD1	TRBV6-4	TRBJ1-5	TGTGCCAGCAGTGATTCGAGGCAGGGGGCTCCCCTAGATATCAATCAGCCCCAGCATTTT	CASSDSRQGAPLDINQPQHF